The next 30 T cell receptor beta chains were all read from a single sample in a study of CD8+ T cells in alopecia areata. Treatment noted: oral pan-JAK inhibitor, 5-10 mg twice daily. cDNA reverse transcribed from extracted RNA served as the sequencing template. Libraries were prepared by immunoSEQ multiplex PCR; TCRdb keeps only in-frame clonotypes and omits some of them. The sample lists some 200,000 clones, roughly 60% occurring once. The specimen was CD4+ T cells sorted from blood, collected at week 24, from a patient treated with tofacitinib. The receptors were sampled from a human donor with alopecia areata.

V and J are TRBV19 and TRBJ1-1; D call uncertain. Trimming left V 5 bases short and J 0 bases short, with 10 bases between. This CDR3 has 14 residues. CDR1 is LNHDA and CDR2 is SQIVND in the germline V gene (reference sequence). CDR3: CASSVRALNTEAFF. Written as DNA, the CDR3 is TGTGCCAGTAGTGTCCGGGCCTTGAACACTGAAGCTTTCTTT.

This clone was observed many times. The rearrangement links TRBV5-1 to TRBJ2-2, with 7 bases that match TRBD1. The CDR3 is 14 residues long. CDR1 is SGHRS, CDR2 YFSETQ, per germline. After removal of 1 base from V and 5 bases from J, the junction contained 2 bases not matched to a gene. CDR3 sequence: CASSLRQGTGELFF. DNA of the CDR3: TGCGCCAGCAGCTTGCGACAGGGAACCGGGGAGCTGTTTTTT.

The table lists this clone with a few counts. The gene calls are TRBV28 and TRBJ2-2, with 9 bases aligning to TRBD1. V shed 5 bases, J shed 6 bases, and the junction held 7 bases outside the gene matches. Germline CDR1 and CDR2: MDHEN and SYDVKM. This CDR3 contains 15 residues. The CDR3 spells CASSTGGAGAGELFF. The CDR3 DNA reads TGTGCCAGCAGTACAGGGGGCGCTGGAGCCGGGGAGCTGTTTTTT.

This chain uses TRBV28 with TRBJ2-7; 10 nucleotides match TRBD2. CDR3 length: 15 amino acids. With 7 bases clipped from V and 7 bases from J, the junction kept 13 bases outside the gene matches. The germline gives CDR1 MDHEN, CDR2 SYDVKM. CDR3 amino acids: CASTPRDSGGREQYF. The CDR3 coding sequence is TGTGCCAGCACCCCCCGCGATAGCGGGGGGAGGGAGCAGTACTTC.

This chain uses TRBV5-1 with TRBJ2-6, with D tentatively TRBD1 (5 bases). The V and J ends lost 4 bases and 2 bases respectively, with 10 bases between them. The CDR3 totals 15 residues. Germline V CDR1 and CDR2: SGHRS, YFSETQ. The CDR3 DNA reads as TGCGCCAGCAGCGATGACAGTGCTGGGGCCAACGTCCTGACTTTC. This sequence encodes CASSDDSAGANVLTF.

A note on this clone: Compared with germline, one end of the junction differs, possibly owing to a read error. V and J are TRBV9 and TRBJ2-2; possible D gene TRBD2, 6 bases. The CDR3 contains 12 residues. In germline, CDR1 is SGDLS, CDR2 YYNGEE. DNA for the CDR3: TGTGCCAGCAGCGTCGGGACTGGGGGGCTGTTTTTT. Translating it yields CASSVGTGGLFF.

This rearrangement joins TRBV4-3 to TRBJ2-6; TRBD1 matches 8 bases. The V gene end was trimmed by 2 bases and the J gene end by 2 bases; junction bases not matched to a gene: 5. Germline V gives CDR1 LGHNA, CDR2 YSLEER. This CDR3 region has 17 residues. Here the CDR3 DNA reads TGCGCCAGCAGCCAATTTACAGGGGGTACTGGGGCCAACGTCCTGACTTTC. Its translation: CASSQFTGGTGANVLTF.

A word on this clone: The junction does not match germline at one end; this may be a read error. V is TRBV5-6 and J is TRBJ2-2; TRBD2 might be the D (7 bases). The germline V gene has CDR1 SGHDT and CDR2 YYEEEE. The CDR3 consists of 15 residues. CDR3 protein: CASSLGGLNTEELFF. CDR3 nucleotide sequence: TGTGCCAGCAGCCTGGGGGGGCTAAACACCGAGGAGCTGTTTTTT.

The genes are TRBV7-2 and TRBJ1-2; no reliable D call. CDR1 is SGHTA and CDR2 is FQGNSA in the germline V gene. Trimming removed 4 bases from V and 2 bases from J, with 5 bases in between. The CDR3 contains 12 residues. The CDR3 spells CASSSENYGYTF. DNA of the CDR3: TGTGCCAGCAGCTCGGAAAACTATGGCTACACCTTC.

The rearrangement links TRBV13 to TRBJ1-1; 10 bases are a match to TRBD1. CDR1 is PRHDT and CDR2 is FYEKMQ in the germline V gene (reference sequence). V was clipped by 11 bases and J by 4 bases; unmatched bases: 7. The CDR3 spans 13 residues. The CDR3 protein is CAVRRTGGTEAFF. CDR3 DNA sequence: TGTGCCGTCCGCCGGACAGGGGGCACTGAAGCTTTCTTT. Full variable domain (outside the CDR3, taken from reference TRBV13 and TRBJ1-1): AAGVIQSPRHLIKEKRETATLKCYPIPRHDTVYWYQQGPGQDPQFLISFYEKMQSDKGSIPDRFSAQQFSDYHSELNMSSLELGDSALYFCAVRRTGGTEAFFGQGTRLTVV.

The chain recombines TRBV7-6 with TRBJ2-7; TRBD1 agrees at 7 bases. The trim removed 5 bases at V and 3 bases at J, leaving 13 bases unmatched. This CDR3 has 16 amino acids. Germline V CDR1 and CDR2: SGHVS, FNYEAQ. This chain's CDR3 is CASSLSSGQVLYEQYF. The CDR3 coding sequence is TGTGCCAGCAGCCTGAGTTCTGGACAGGTCCTCTACGAGCAGTACTTC.

The genes are TRBV27 and TRBJ2-7; D is perhaps TRBD2 (5 bases). CDR3 length: 12 residues. V lost 6 bases and J 7 bases, leaving 13 bases between the germline ends. CDR1 and CDR2 from the germline V gene are MNHEY and SMNVEV (reference sequence). CDR3 coding DNA: TGTGCCAGCAGGGAGTTCGGGGAGGAGCAGTACTTC. Translation gives CASREFGEEQYF.

V usage is TRBV5-4 and J usage is TRBJ2-7; TRBD1 matches at 9 bases. V gave up 4 bases and J gave up 4 bases; unmatched junction bases: 3. Germline loops: CDR1 SGHNT, CDR2 YYREEE (reference sequence). The CDR3 contains 13 residues. CDR3 region: CASSRGTGYEQYF. As DNA, the CDR3 is TGTGCCAGCAGCCGGGGGACAGGGTACGAGCAGTACTTC.

The table lists this clone with a few counts. V is TRBV6-5 and J is TRBJ2-4; D remains unclear. V lost 2 bases and J lost 6, with 2 bases in between. Germline-derived CDR1 and CDR2 are MNHEY and SVGAGI. The length of the CDR3 is 11 residues. The CDR3 sequence: CASSYRNIQYF. Here the CDR3 DNA reads TGTGCCAGCAGTTACAGAAACATTCAGTACTTC.

The chain employs TRBV27 and TRBJ2-3; 11 nucleotides line up with TRBD2. Germline trimming cut 6 bases from V and 0 bases from J; bases unmatched to any gene: 20. This CDR3 has 21 residues. CDR1 and CDR2 (germline): MNHEY, SMNVEV (reference sequence). CDR3 sequence: CASSSQYRGTSGQISTDTQYF. In nucleotides, the CDR3 is TGTGCCAGCAGCTCTCAGTACCGGGGGACTAGCGGTCAGATCAGCACAGATACGCAGTATTTT.

This clone was seen a few times. The chain couples TRBV7-2 to TRBJ2-7, with 9 bases matching TRBD2. Per the germline V gene, CDR1 is SGHTA and CDR2 is FQGNSA. This CDR3 region has 15 residues. The V and J ends lost 5 bases and 1 base, in that order; junction bases with no gene match: 6. The CDR3 reads CASSQSSGDSYEQYF. DNA of the CDR3: TGTGCCAGCAGCCAGTCTAGCGGGGATTCCTACGAGCAGTACTTC.

There are a few counts of this clone. This sequence joins TRBV29-1 and TRBJ2-1; 9 bases are a match to TRBD2. Germline assignment: CDR1 SQVTM and CDR2 ANQGSEA. The V and J ends lost 4 bases and 6 bases, in that order; junction bases with no gene match: 10. The CDR3 contains 15 residues. The CDR3 loop is CSVVSGSGGGNEQFF. CDR3 DNA sequence: TGCAGCGTTGTTAGCGGGAGCGGAGGAGGCAATGAGCAGTTCTTC.

CDR3: CASSNPTGKGYTF. The CDR3 coding sequence is TGTGCCAGCAGCAACCCGACAGGGAAAGGCTACACCTTC. The gene calls are TRBV6-5 and TRBJ1-2; 7 bases map to TRBD1. The ends lost 6 bases at V and 8 bases at J; junction bases unmatched: 9. CDR3 length equals 13 residues. Germline assignment: CDR1 MNHEY and CDR2 SVGAGI.

The J gene is TRBJ1-5, the V gene TRBV6-5; D not certain. The germline V gene has CDR1 MNHEY and CDR2 SVGAGI. The V end lost 5 bases, the J end lost 9 bases, and 14 bases lay between the germline ends. This CDR3 contains 13 residues. The CDR3 nucleotides read TGTGCCAGCAGTAAGGGCCATCCTTGGCCCCAGCATTTT. This translates into CASSKGHPWPQHF.

This chain connects TRBV12-5 to TRBJ2-1; 11 bases are a match to TRBD1. The CDR3 has 16 amino acids. With V trimmed by 2 bases and J by 5 bases, 5 bases remained unmatched. Germline V gene data show CDR1 as LGHNT and CDR2 as FRNRAP. This CDR3 reads CASGLPGQGADNEQFF. The CDR3 coding sequence is TGTGCTAGTGGTTTGCCTGGACAGGGGGCAGACAATGAGCAGTTCTTC.

The chain combines TRBV11-2 with TRBJ2-5; D ambiguous. The CDR3 runs to 12 residues. The germline V gene encodes CDR1 SGHAT and CDR2 FQNNGV. V dropped 0 bases and J dropped 13 bases, with 12 bases sitting between them. CDR3 sequence (DNA): TGTGCCAGCAGCTTAGATCTAGGCCTTCGGTACTTC. The encoded protein is CASSLDLGLRYF.

This clone was picked up a small number of times. This sequence joins TRBV30 and TRBJ2-1; D gene uncertain. Trimming removed 0 bases at V and 12 bases at J, with 12 bases between. The CDR3 sequence is 12 residues long. Germline CDR1 is GTSNPN and CDR2 is SVGIG (reference sequence). The CDR3 DNA is TGTGCCTGGAGTGTATCCCCTAGAGGGCAGTTCTTC. Its translation is CAWSVSPRGQFF.

The chain combines TRBV5-1 with TRBJ2-7, with TRBD1 matching over 7 bases. V trimming: 6 bases; J trimming: 3 bases; junction bases outside the gene matches: 12. CDR1 is SGHRS and CDR2 is YFSETQ in the germline V gene. The CDR3 sequence is 15 residues long. CDR3 residues: CASTKTEDRFYEQYF. The CDR3 bases are TGCGCCAGCACAAAGACCGAGGACAGGTTCTACGAGCAGTACTTC.

The rearrangement joins TRBV7-2 to TRBJ1-6; 7 nucleotides agree with TRBD1. The ends lost 5 bases at V and 0 bases at J; junction bases unmatched: 7. The CDR3 consists of 17 residues. Germline V gene data show CDR1 as SGHTA and CDR2 as FQGNSA. CDR3 in DNA: TGTGCCAGCAGCAAGGGACAGCTAAGCTCCTATAATTCACCCCTCCACTTT. Its translation: CASSKGQLSSYNSPLHF.

This chain connects TRBV7-2 to TRBJ2-5; 7 bases map to TRBD2. CDR1 SGHTA and CDR2 FQGNSA come from the germline V gene. CDR3 length: 16 residues. V gave up 1 base and J gave up 0 bases; unmatched junction bases: 5. CDR3 region: CASSLVPSGHQETQYF. In nucleotides, the CDR3 is TGTGCCAGCAGCTTAGTCCCTAGCGGCCACCAAGAGACCCAGTACTTC. Full variable domain (outside the CDR3, taken from reference TRBV7-2 and TRBJ2-5): GAGVSQSPSNKVTEKGKDVELRCDPISGHTALYWYRQSLGQGLEFLIYFQGNSAPDKSGLPSDRFSAERTGGSVSTLTIQRTQQEDSAVYLCASSLVPSGHQETQYFGPGTRLLVL.

This clone was recorded a few times. This chain joins TRBV9 and TRBJ1-3; D possibly corresponds to TRBD1 (6 bases). The length of the CDR3 is 15 residues. Germline V gives CDR1 SGDLS, CDR2 YYNGEE. V was shortened by 1 base and J by 3 bases, with 11 bases between the two germline ends. The DNA for the CDR3 is TGTGCCAGCAGCGTAACACAGGGAAATGGAAACACCATATATTTT. Its translation is CASSVTQGNGNTIYF.

This clone showed up just a few times. This chain joins TRBV27 and TRBJ2-5; D call uncertain. Trimming took off 6 bases at V and 0 bases at J, with 8 bases between the two ends. Germline values: CDR1 MNHEY, CDR2 SMNVEV (reference sequence). CDR3 size: 13 residues. CDR3 sequence: CASSTANQETQYF. The CDR3 DNA follows: TGTGCCAGCAGCACAGCCAACCAAGAGACCCAGTACTTC.

The V gene is TRBV7-8, the J gene TRBJ2-1, with D perhaps TRBD2 (6 bases). CDR1 SGHVS and CDR2 FQNEAQ come from the germline V gene. This CDR3 contains 19 residues. Trimming cost V 1 base and J 6 bases, with 25 bases left between them. The CDR3 region is CASSLGRIWGDLGGNEQFF. As DNA, the CDR3 is TGTGCCAGCAGCTTAGGTAGAATTTGGGGGGATCTAGGAGGCAATGAGCAGTTCTTC.

The V call is TRBV5-4, the J call TRBJ1-2; TRBD1 matches at 9 bases. The CDR3 covers 13 residues. Trimming cost V 3 bases and J 8 bases; bases outside gene matches: 5. The germline V gene encodes CDR1 SGHNT and CDR2 YYREEE (reference sequence). CDR3 residues: CASSSWTGDGYTF. The CDR3 DNA is TGTGCCAGCAGCTCTTGGACAGGGGACGGCTACACCTTC.

This sequence joins TRBV6-6 and TRBJ2-5; D assignment may be TRBD1 or TRBD2 (5 bases each). The CDR3 is 14 amino acids. Looked up from germline, CDR1 is MNHNY and CDR2 is SVGAGI (reference sequence). Trimming removed 0 bases from V and 7 bases from J, with 12 bases in between. The chain's CDR3 is CASSYSEARGTQYF. In DNA form, the CDR3 reads TGTGCCAGCAGTTACTCGGAGGCAAGGGGGACCCAGTACTTC.